Listed below are T cell receptor beta chains from one sample, sequenced in a study of T-cell memory formation after mild COVID-19. TCRdb redid the calling of the 5' RACE reads with MiXCR, one entry per CDR3 protein. This table holds around 390,000 distinct CDR3 sequences, more than 15% found once. The sample comprised PBMCs or a T cell subset sorted from them (not recorded which). Receptors originate from a man younger than 35 who had mild COVID-19 (a few samples of this study predate the infection). Cell type and time point are not known. Each CDR3 is given with its conserved first and last residue. Each record gives: V gene, clone size, D gene, J gene, CDR3 DNA, CDR3 protein. The D gene is left open where the match is weak. The size field is filled for only some rows; it gives once, few, many or a size class.

TRBV12-3/TRBV12-4	.	.	TRBJ1-1	TGTGCCAGCATCGGGCCCCAAAACACTGAAGCTTTCTTT	CASIGPQNTEAFF
TRBV9	.	.	TRBJ1-1	TGTGCCAGCAGCCCCCGGGCGAACACTGAAGCTTTCTTT	CASSPRANTEAFF
TRBV5-6	few	.	TRBJ1-1	TGTGCCAGCAGCTTCATGGGTGAAGCTTTCTTT	CASSFMGEAFF
TRBV5-1	.	.	TRBJ2-3	TGCGCCAGCAGCTTGACAGGGAAATCAGATACGCAGTATTTT	CASSLTGKSDTQYF
TRBV5-1	many	.	TRBJ2-1	TGCGCCAGCTTCACGAGCGGTACCTACAATGAGCAGTTCTTC	CASFTSGTYNEQFF
TRBV27	few	.	TRBJ1-1	TGTGCCAGCATAGGGGTCACGAACACTGAAGCTTTCTTT	CASIGVTNTEAFF
TRBV6-2/TRBV6-3	.	.	TRBJ2-1	TGTGCCAGCAGTACCCCCGATCCGAGCTCCTACAATGAGCAGTTCTTC	CASSTPDPSSYNEQFF
TRBV12-3/TRBV12-4	few	.	TRBJ2-7	TGTGCCAGCAGTCCCCTCGGGGGGCTGAGCGAGCAGTACTTC	CASSPLGGLSEQYF
TRBV7-2	many	.	TRBJ2-1	TGTGCCAGCAGCTTAATCAGGGGTTGGAGTAATGAGCAGTTCTTC	CASSLIRGWSNEQFF
TRBV5-1	.	.	TRBJ2-5	TGCGCCAGCAGCTTGAATCCGGGTCCCCGTCGGGAAGAGACCCAGTACTTC	CASSLNPGPRREETQYF
TRBV9	.	.	TRBJ2-5	TGTGCCAGCAGCGCCACTACTAGGGGGCGGGACCAGTACTTC	CASSATTRGRDQYF
TRBV29-1	few	.	TRBJ2-5	TGCAGCGTTGACGGACAGTGGGAGACCCAGTACTTC	CSVDGQWETQYF
TRBV14	few	TRBD1	TRBJ2-1	TGTGCCAGCAGCCACGCTACAGGGACAGACTCCGCTAATGAGCAGTTCTTC	CASSHATGTDSANEQFF
TRBV12-3/TRBV12-4	.	.	TRBJ2-5	TGTGCCAGCACTCGGGGGCCAGAGAAGACCCAGTACTTC	CASTRGPEKTQYF
TRBV21-1	.	.	TRBJ2-5	TGTGCCAGCAGCAAAGTAGCGAGGAGATCTATACAAGAGACCCAGTACTTC	CASSKVARRSIQETQYF
TRBV10-3	few	.	TRBJ1-1	TGTGCCATCAGCGGGACGAACCGAGGAGCTTTCTTT	CAISGTNRGAFF
TRBV29-1	.	.	TRBJ1-1	TGCAGCGTTGAAGATGGCGCAGAAGCTTTCTTT	CSVEDGAEAFF
TRBV7-2	.	.	TRBJ2-5	TGTGCCAGCGGATTCTCCCCCAGCCGTTACCAAGAGACCCAGTACTTC	CASGFSPSRYQETQYF
TRBV24-1	.	.	TRBJ1-2	TGTGCCACCAGTGATTTGGGACGGCGCTATGGCTACACCTTC	CATSDLGRRYGYTF
TRBV15	.	.	TRBJ1-1	TGTGCCACCAGCAGAGACAGGGTCGGGGGTATGAACACTGAAGCTTTCTTT	CATSRDRVGGMNTEAFF
TRBV20-1	few	.	TRBJ2-7	TGCAGTGCTAGAGATCATGGGGAGCAGTACTTC	CSARDHGEQYF
TRBV15	.	.	TRBJ1-2	TGTGCCACCAGCAGAGATCCCGTTAAGGTTCTCGACTACACCTTC	CATSRDPVKVLDYTF
TRBV11-2	.	TRBD2	TRBJ2-1	TGTGCCAGCAGCTTAGCCCTAGCGGGGGAGCAGTTCTTC	CASSLALAGEQFF
TRBV5-1	few	.	TRBJ2-3	TGCGCCAGTTCCTTAACAGGGAGAGATACGCAGTATTTT	CASSLTGRDTQYF
TRBV18	.	.	TRBJ2-3	TGTGCCAGCTCACCGATGGCAGACACAGATACGCAGTATTTT	CASSPMADTDTQYF
TRBV6-1	.	TRBD2	TRBJ2-1	TGTGCCAGCAAGGGCGGGGGCTCCTACAATGAGCAGTTCTTC	CASKGGGSYNEQFF
TRBV7-3	.	.	TRBJ2-3	TGTGCCAGCAGTCCGATGGGCACAGATACGCAGTATTTT	CASSPMGTDTQYF
TRBV6-5	few	TRBD2	TRBJ2-3	TGTGCCAGCAGTTTACGGGGGGGCAGCTCAGATACGCAGTATTTT	CASSLRGGSSDTQYF
TRBV27	few	.	TRBJ1-1	TGTGCCAGCAGGTACTTGGGACACATGAACACTGAAGCTTTCTTT	CASRYLGHMNTEAFF
TRBV6-2/TRBV6-3	.	.	TRBJ2-6	TGTGCCAGCAGTGACGGGACGTGGGTCTCTGGGGCCAACGTCCTGACTTTC	CASSDGTWVSGANVLTF
TRBV20-1	.	TRBD1	TRBJ2-2	TGCAGTGCTTCCGGGACAGGGATAATGACCGGGGAGCTGTTTTTT	CSASGTGIMTGELFF
TRBV4-2	.	.	TRBJ1-2	TGTGCCAGCCGAGAGATGGGTTCGGGCTACACCTTC	CASREMGSGYTF
TRBV6-5	.	.	TRBJ2-1	TGTGCCAGCAGCTTATCCCGGGGGAATCAGCAGTTCTTC	CASSLSRGNQQFF
TRBV28	.	.	TRBJ1-5	TGTGCCAGCACCTCCGGGGGTTTTGTGAAGAGTCAGCCCCAGCATTTT	CASTSGGFVKSQPQHF
TRBV4-1	.	.	TRBJ2-3	TGCGCCAGCAGCCAAGAAGTCACACAAAATAGCACAGATACGCAGTATTTT	CASSQEVTQNSTDTQYF
TRBV3-1	.	TRBD1	TRBJ1-2	TGTGCCAGCAGCCAAGCGCAGGGGGAAGGCTACACCTTC	CASSQAQGEGYTF
TRBV4-1	few	TRBD1	TRBJ2-4	TGCGCCAGCAGCCCGGACAGGGGTTCCGGGAACATTCAGTACTTC	CASSPDRGSGNIQYF
TRBV18	.	.	TRBJ2-5	TGTGCCAGCTCACCCATGATGGGGGTTGGGGAGACCCAGTACTTC	CASSPMMGVGETQYF
TRBV4-1	.	.	TRBJ1-5	TGCGCCAGCAGCCAAGGGGCCGTCGGACTTAGCAATCAGCCCCAGCATTTT	CASSQGAVGLSNQPQHF